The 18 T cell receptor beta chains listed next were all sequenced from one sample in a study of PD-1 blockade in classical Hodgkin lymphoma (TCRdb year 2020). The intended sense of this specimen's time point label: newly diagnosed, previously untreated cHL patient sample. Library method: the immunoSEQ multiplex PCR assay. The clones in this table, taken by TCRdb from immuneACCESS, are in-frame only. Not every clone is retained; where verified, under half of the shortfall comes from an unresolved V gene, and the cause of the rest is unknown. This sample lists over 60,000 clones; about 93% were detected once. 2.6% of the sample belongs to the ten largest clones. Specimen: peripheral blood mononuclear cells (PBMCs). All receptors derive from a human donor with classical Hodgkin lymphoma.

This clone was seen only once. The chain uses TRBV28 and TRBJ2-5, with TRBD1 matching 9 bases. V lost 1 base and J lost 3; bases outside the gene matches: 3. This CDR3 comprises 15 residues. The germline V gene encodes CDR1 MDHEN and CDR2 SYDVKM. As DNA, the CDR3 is TGTGCCAGCAGTTTATTAGGGGACAGGGAAGAGACCCAGTACTTC. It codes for CASSLLGDREETQYF.

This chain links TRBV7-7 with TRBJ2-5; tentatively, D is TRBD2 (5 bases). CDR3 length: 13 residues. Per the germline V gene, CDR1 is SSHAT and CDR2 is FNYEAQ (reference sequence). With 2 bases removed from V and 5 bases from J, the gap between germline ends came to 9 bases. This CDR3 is CASSLSGMETQYF. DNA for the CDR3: TGTGCCAGCAGCTTATCGGGGATGGAGACCCAGTACTTC.

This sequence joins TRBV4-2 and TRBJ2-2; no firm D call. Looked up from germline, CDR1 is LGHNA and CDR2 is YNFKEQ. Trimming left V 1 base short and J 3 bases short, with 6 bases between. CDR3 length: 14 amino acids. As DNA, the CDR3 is TGTGCCAGCAGCCAAGTGATAGACACCGGGGAGCTGTTTTTT. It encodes CASSQVIDTGELFF.

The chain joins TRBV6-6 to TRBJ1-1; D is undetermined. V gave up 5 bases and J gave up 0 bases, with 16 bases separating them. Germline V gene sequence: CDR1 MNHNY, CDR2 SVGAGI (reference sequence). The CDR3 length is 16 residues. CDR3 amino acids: CASSPFNMDLNTEAFF. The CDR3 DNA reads TGTGCCAGCAGTCCTTTCAACATGGACTTGAACACTGAAGCTTTCTTT.

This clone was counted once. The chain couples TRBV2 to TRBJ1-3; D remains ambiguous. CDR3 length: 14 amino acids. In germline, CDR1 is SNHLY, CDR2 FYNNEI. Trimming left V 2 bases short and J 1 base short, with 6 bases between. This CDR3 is CASSETESGNTIYF. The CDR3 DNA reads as TGTGCCAGCAGTGAAACGGAATCTGGAAACACCATATATTTT.

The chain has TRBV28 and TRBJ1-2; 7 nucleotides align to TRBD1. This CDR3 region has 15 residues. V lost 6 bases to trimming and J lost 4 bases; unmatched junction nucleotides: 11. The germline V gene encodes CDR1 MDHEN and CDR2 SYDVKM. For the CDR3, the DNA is TGTGCCAGCAGCCCCCCCGGGACAGCCTTCTATGGCTACACCTTC. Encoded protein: CASSPPGTAFYGYTF.

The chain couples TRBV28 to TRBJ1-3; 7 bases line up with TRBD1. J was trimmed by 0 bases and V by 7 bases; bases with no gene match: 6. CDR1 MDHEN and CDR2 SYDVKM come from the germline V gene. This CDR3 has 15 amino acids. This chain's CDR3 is CASIRDSHSGNTIYF. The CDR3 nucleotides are TGTGCCAGCATCCGGGACAGTCACTCTGGAAACACCATATATTTT.

The CDR3 protein is CASSSPNTGELFF. In DNA, the CDR3 is TGTGCCAGCAGCTCGCCGAACACCGGGGAGCTGTTTTTT. The chain joins TRBV7-2 to TRBJ2-2; the D is unclear. The CDR3 is 13 residues long. The germline V and J ends were trimmed by 4 bases and 0 bases, with 3 bases remaining between them. Germline CDR1 and CDR2: SGHTA and FQGNSA.

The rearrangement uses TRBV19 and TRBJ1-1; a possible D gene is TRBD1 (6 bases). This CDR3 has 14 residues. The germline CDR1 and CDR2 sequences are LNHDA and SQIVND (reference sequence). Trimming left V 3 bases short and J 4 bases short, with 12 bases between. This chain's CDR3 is CASSIRGKGTEAFF. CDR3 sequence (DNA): TGTGCCAGTAGTATTAGGGGGAAAGGCACTGAAGCTTTCTTT.

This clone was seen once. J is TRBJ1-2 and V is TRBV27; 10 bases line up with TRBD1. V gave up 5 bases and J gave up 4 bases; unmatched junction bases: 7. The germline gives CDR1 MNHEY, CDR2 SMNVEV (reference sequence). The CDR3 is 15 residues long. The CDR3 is CASSLLGQGTYGYTF. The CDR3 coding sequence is TGTGCCAGCAGTCTGTTGGGACAGGGGACCTATGGCTACACCTTC.

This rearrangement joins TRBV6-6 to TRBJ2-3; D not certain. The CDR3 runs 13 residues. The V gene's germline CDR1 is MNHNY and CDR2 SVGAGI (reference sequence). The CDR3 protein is CVIGKTATDTQYF. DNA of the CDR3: TGTGTCATAGGGAAAACAGCGACAGATACGCAGTATTTT.

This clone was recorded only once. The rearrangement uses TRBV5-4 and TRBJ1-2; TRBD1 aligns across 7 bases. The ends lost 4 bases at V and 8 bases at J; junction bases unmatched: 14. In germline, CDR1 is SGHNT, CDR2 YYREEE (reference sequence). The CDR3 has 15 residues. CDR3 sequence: CASSVPPKGAEGYTF. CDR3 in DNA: TGTGCCAGCAGCGTACCACCTAAGGGGGCTGAAGGCTACACCTTC.

CDR3 amino acids: CASSVQGAYTEAFF. The CDR3 DNA sequence: TGTGCCAGTAGTGTACAGGGGGCGTACACTGAAGCTTTCTTT. The chain is built from TRBV19 and TRBJ1-1, with TRBD1 matching over 9 bases. Germline values: CDR1 LNHDA, CDR2 SQIVND (reference sequence). This CDR3 spans 14 amino acids. J was trimmed by 3 bases and V by 5 bases; bases with no gene match: 4.

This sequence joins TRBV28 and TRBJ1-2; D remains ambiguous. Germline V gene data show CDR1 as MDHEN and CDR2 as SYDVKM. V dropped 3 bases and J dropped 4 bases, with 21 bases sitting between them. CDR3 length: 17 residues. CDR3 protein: CASSFDPGRRQIYGYTF. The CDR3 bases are TGTGCCAGCAGTTTTGATCCCGGACGCAGGCAAATCTATGGCTACACCTTC.

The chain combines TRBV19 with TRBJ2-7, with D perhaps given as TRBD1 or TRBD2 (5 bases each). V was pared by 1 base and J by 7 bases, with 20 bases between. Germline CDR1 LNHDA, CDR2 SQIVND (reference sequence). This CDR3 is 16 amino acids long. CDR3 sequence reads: CASSIVGQGAQREQYF. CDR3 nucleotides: TGTGCCAGTAGTATAGTAGGCCAGGGCGCCCAGCGGGAGCAGTACTTC.

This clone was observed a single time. The CDR3 DNA is TGTGCCAGTAGTATGGAGGCCACGGTACGGCAGGGGCAAGCCGAAAAACTGTTTTTT. Amino acids: CASSMEATVRQGQAEKLFF. The chain carries TRBV19 and TRBJ1-4; a possible D gene is TRBD1 (6 bases). CDR3 size: 19 residues. Per germline, CDR1 LNHDA and CDR2 SQIVND (reference sequence). The V end was cut by 3 bases, the J end by 8 bases, with 28 bases between.

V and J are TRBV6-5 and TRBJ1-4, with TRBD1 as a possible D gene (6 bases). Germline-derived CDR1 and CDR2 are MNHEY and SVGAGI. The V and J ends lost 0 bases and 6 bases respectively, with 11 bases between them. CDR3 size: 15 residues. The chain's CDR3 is CASSYSGGQDEKLFF. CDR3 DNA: TGTGCCAGCAGTTACTCTGGGGGGCAAGATGAAAAACTGTTTTTT.

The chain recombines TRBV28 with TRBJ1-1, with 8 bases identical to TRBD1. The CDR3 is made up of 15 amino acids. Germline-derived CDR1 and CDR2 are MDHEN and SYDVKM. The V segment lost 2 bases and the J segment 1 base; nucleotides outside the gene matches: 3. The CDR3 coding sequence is TGTGCCAGCAGTTTAGCCGGGACAGGGAACACTGAAGCTTTCTTT. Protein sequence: CASSLAGTGNTEAFF.